These 21 T cell receptor beta chains were all obtained from the same sample, sequenced in a study of blood T cell repertoires in COVID-19 (dated by TCRdb to 2020 to 2021). The receptor library was made with the immunoSEQ multiplex PCR assay. TCRdb mirrors the immuneACCESS table, restricted to in-frame sequences. Some clones are absent from its copies; in checked studies, under half trace to an unresolved V gene, and the reason for the others is unknown. Here the sample has more than 30,000 clones; 70% to 90% occur a single time. The biggest ten clones account for over 9.5% of the sample. The material sequenced was peripheral blood. The receptors were gathered from a man in his 60s with active COVID-19.

The count of this clone is one. V gene TRBV10-2 combines with J gene TRBJ2-7; D gene uncertain. Trimming cost V 5 bases and J 0 bases, with 11 bases left between them. There are 14 residues in the CDR3. Germline V gene data show CDR1 as WSHSY and CDR2 as SAAADI. CDR3 sequence reads: CASSNGFTSYEQYF. The CDR3 DNA follows: TGCGCCAGCAGTAACGGGTTCACCTCCTACGAGCAGTACTTC.

The chain carries TRBV15 and TRBJ2-5; TRBD1 aligns across 9 bases. The ends lost 6 bases at V and 4 bases at J; junction bases unmatched: 9. From germline, CDR1 is LNHNV and CDR2 YYDKDF (reference sequence). The CDR3 length is 15 residues. The CDR3 coding sequence is TGTGCCACCAGGGGGAGGGACAGGGCGGGAGAGACCCAGTACTTC. Amino acids: CATRGRDRAGETQYF.

The chain uses TRBV5-1 and TRBJ2-2; 10 nucleotides align to TRBD1. Per germline, CDR1 SGHRS and CDR2 YFSETQ. J lost 6 bases, V lost 4 bases, and 3 bases had no gene match. The length of the CDR3 is 14 residues. This chain's CDR3 is CASSQGQGPGELFF. CDR3 nucleotides: TGCGCCAGCAGCCAGGGACAGGGGCCCGGGGAGCTGTTTTTT.

In its sample, this clone was seen a few times. The genes are TRBV7-6 and TRBJ2-1, with 9 bases lining up with TRBD1. The CDR3 covers 18 residues. The germline gives CDR1 SGHVS, CDR2 FNYEAQ. Trimming at V came to 5 bases and at J to 2 bases, leaving 13 bases not matched to a gene. CDR3 sequence: CASSTRDRESLTYNEQFF. CDR3 sequence (DNA): TGTGCCAGCAGCACCCGGGACAGGGAATCCCTTACCTACAATGAGCAGTTCTTC.

The V call is TRBV4-1, the J call TRBJ2-7, with TRBD2 matching over 10 bases. The junction had 4 bases not matched to a gene; V was cut back by 1 base and J by 4 bases. Germline values: CDR1 MGHRA, CDR2 YSYEKL. CDR3 length: 15 amino acids. The CDR3 reads CASSQGASGSYEQYF. The CDR3 coding sequence is TGCGCCAGCAGCCAAGGTGCTAGCGGGAGTTACGAGCAGTACTTC.

The chain joins TRBV5-5 to TRBJ1-2; TRBD1 matches at 8 bases. V shed 0 bases and J 4 bases; nucleotides not matched to a gene: 2. Germline assignment: CDR1 SGHKS and CDR2 YYEKEE (reference sequence). The CDR3 length is 14 residues. Here the CDR3 DNA reads TGTGCCAGCAGCTTGGGGACAGGGACCTATGGCTACACCTTC. This codes for CASSLGTGTYGYTF.

The CDR3 coding sequence is TGTGCCAGCAGTTTCCAGGAACTGGATACGCAGTATTTT. Translated, it gives CASSFQELDTQYF. V gene TRBV27 combines with J gene TRBJ2-3, with unresolved D. The V end was cut by 3 bases, the J end by 6 bases, with 10 bases between. From germline, CDR1 is MNHEY and CDR2 SMNVEV (reference sequence). There are 13 residues in the CDR3.

The table lists this clone with a count of one. CDR3 in amino acids: CASSSTGQRSWYF. As DNA, the CDR3 is TGCGCCAGCAGCTCAACGGGACAAAGGTCATGGTACTTC. This chain links TRBV5-1 with TRBJ2-4, with D possibly matching TRBD1 (6 bases). The germline V and J ends were trimmed by 3 bases and 15 bases, with 19 bases remaining between them. The germline gives CDR1 SGHRS, CDR2 YFSETQ. This CDR3 region has 13 residues.

This chain joins TRBV10-3 and TRBJ2-4, with D unclear. CDR1 and CDR2 (germline): ENHRY, SYGVKD. CDR3 length: 15 residues. Trimming took off 2 bases at V and 2 bases at J, with 10 bases between the two ends. The CDR3 nucleotides read TGTGCCATCAGTGAGACAGACGTCACCAAAAACATTCAGTACTTC. It yields the protein CAISETDVTKNIQYF.

The CDR3 sequence: CATSRGTGGGYGYTF. The DNA of the CDR3 is TGTGCCACCAGCAGAGGGACAGGGGGCGGCTATGGCTACACCTTC. The V and J genes are TRBV15 and TRBJ1-2, with TRBD1 identical over 11 bases. The germline V gene has CDR1 LNHNV and CDR2 YYDKDF (reference sequence). The V segment lost 1 base and the J segment 4 bases; nucleotides outside the gene matches: 2. The CDR3 contains 15 residues.

This clone was counted once. This chain links TRBV10-3 with TRBJ2-5, with TRBD2 identical over 14 bases. Unmatched junction bases numbered 4, after V lost 3 bases and J lost 4 bases. The CDR3 runs to 16 residues. Germline CDR1 and CDR2: ENHRY and SYGVKD. As DNA, the CDR3 is TGTGCCATCAGTGACGGGACTAGCGGGAGTGGAGAGACCCAGTACTTC. This translates into CAISDGTSGSGETQYF.

The chain uses TRBV9 and TRBJ2-1, with TRBD2 identical over 10 bases. The V and J ends lost 0 bases and 2 bases, in that order; junction bases with no gene match: 5. This CDR3 is built from 17 residues. Germline CDR1 SGDLS, CDR2 YYNGEE. The DNA for the CDR3 is TGTGCCAGCAGCGTAGAGGGAGGGACTAGCGCCTACAATGAGCAGTTCTTC. It codes for CASSVEGGTSAYNEQFF.

This chain uses TRBV28 with TRBJ2-7; 9 positions agree with TRBD1. Losses at the gene ends were 5 bases for V and 2 bases for J; bases not matched to a gene: 7. Germline V gene sequence: CDR1 MDHEN, CDR2 SYDVKM. The CDR3 runs 15 residues. The CDR3 here is CASSARDRVAYEQYF. CDR3 DNA sequence: TGTGCCAGCAGTGCCCGGGACAGGGTAGCCTACGAGCAGTACTTC.

This chain links TRBV4-1 with TRBJ2-7; perhaps TRBD1 as D (7 bases). CDR1 and CDR2 from the germline V gene are MGHRA and YSYEKL. This CDR3 is built from 15 residues. V was pared by 1 base and J by 3 bases, with 13 bases between. CDR3 residues: CASSQGQGGIYEQYF. The CDR3 bases are TGCGCCAGCAGCCAAGGCCAGGGGGGTATCTACGAGCAGTACTTC.

The genes are TRBV6-1 and TRBJ2-7; TRBD2 agrees at 7 bases. Germline V gives CDR1 MNHNS, CDR2 SASEGT. Losses at the gene ends were 3 bases for V and 3 bases for J; bases not matched to a gene: 11. The CDR3 consists of 16 residues. CDR3 sequence (DNA): TGTGCCAGCAGTGATGGGGGGGGTGTATATGGCTACGAGCAGTACTTC. It is translated as CASSDGGGVYGYEQYF.

This clone was seen a single time. V usage is TRBV11-2 and J usage is TRBJ1-6; 10 bases align to TRBD1. Germline V CDR1 and CDR2: SGHAT, FQNNGV. The junction had 8 bases not matched to a gene; V was cut back by 5 bases and J by 10 bases. The CDR3 extends over 15 amino acids. The CDR3 loop is CASSRGQGTRSPLHF. DNA of the CDR3: TGTGCCAGCAGCCGGGGACAGGGGACGAGGTCACCCCTCCACTTT.

This chain connects TRBV2 to TRBJ2-2, with TRBD2 matching 12 bases. The V segment lost 4 bases and the J segment 7 bases; nucleotides outside the gene matches: 7. Germline CDR1 SNHLY, CDR2 FYNNEI. The CDR3 consists of 16 residues. The DNA of the CDR3 is TGTGCCAGCAGTGGGTCTAGCGGGAGGGTGGACGGGGAGCTGTTTTTT. It encodes CASSGSSGRVDGELFF.

The J gene is TRBJ1-1, the V gene TRBV6-6; 9 nucleotides align to TRBD1. Germline loops: CDR1 MNHNY, CDR2 SVGAGI (reference sequence). This CDR3 contains 15 residues. Trimming cost V 5 bases and J 4 bases; bases outside gene matches: 8. The CDR3 DNA follows: TGTGCCAGCAGTCGGGACAGGGAGGGGAGCACTGAAGCTTTCTTT. This codes for CASSRDREGSTEAFF.

The V gene is TRBV27, the J gene TRBJ1-2, with D uncertain. This CDR3 is 13 amino acids long. The germline V gene has CDR1 MNHEY and CDR2 SMNVEV (reference sequence). V was trimmed by 0 bases and J by 2 bases, leaving 4 bases between them. The CDR3 DNA sequence: TGTGCCAGCAGTTTATCGAGGAACTATGGCTACACCTTC. Protein product: CASSLSRNYGYTF.

About this clone: A much larger clone differs by one base, so this may be a read error. This CDR3 reads CASSGTSGRTDTQYF. The CDR3 bases are TGTGCCAGCAGTGGGACTAGCGGGAGGACAGATACGCAGTATTTT. The rearrangement links TRBV9 to TRBJ2-3, with TRBD2 identical over 15 bases. This CDR3 is built from 15 residues. The V segment lost 5 bases and the J segment 3 bases; nucleotides outside the gene matches: 1. Germline V gene sequence: CDR1 SGDLS, CDR2 YYNGEE.

The CDR3 nucleotides read TGTGCCAGCAGTTACTCGATTGGGAGCAATGGAAACACCATATATTTT. Translation: CASSYSIGSNGNTIYF. The J gene is TRBJ1-3, the V gene TRBV6-6; D gene uncertain. Trimming cost V 0 bases and J 3 bases, with 12 bases left between them. Per germline, CDR1 MNHNY and CDR2 SVGAGI (reference sequence). The CDR3 length is 16 residues.